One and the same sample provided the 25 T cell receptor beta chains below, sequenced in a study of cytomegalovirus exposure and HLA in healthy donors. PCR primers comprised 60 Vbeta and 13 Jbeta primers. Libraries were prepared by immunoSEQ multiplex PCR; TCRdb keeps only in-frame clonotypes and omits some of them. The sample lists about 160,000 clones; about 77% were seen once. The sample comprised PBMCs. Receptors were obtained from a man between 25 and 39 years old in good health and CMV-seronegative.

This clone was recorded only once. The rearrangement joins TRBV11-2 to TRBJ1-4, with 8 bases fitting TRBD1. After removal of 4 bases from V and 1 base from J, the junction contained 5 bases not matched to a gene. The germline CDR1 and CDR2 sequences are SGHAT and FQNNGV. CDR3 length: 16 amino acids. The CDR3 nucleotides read TGTGCCAGCAGCTCACCACAGGGGGTAACTAATGAAAAACTGTTTTTT. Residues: CASSSPQGVTNEKLFF.

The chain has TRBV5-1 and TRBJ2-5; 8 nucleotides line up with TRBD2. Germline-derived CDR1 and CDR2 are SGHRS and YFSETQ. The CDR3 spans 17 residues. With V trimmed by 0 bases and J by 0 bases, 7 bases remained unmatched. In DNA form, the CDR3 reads TGCGCCAGCAGCTTGGTCCCTGGCGGGGGGTACCAAGAGACCCAGTACTTC. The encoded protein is CASSLVPGGGYQETQYF.

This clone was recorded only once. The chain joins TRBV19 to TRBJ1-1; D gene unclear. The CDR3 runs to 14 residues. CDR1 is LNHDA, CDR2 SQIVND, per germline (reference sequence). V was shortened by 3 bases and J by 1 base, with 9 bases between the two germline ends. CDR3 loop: CASSIGQTNTEAFF. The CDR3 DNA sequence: TGTGCCAGTAGTATTGGGCAGACGAACACTGAAGCTTTCTTT.

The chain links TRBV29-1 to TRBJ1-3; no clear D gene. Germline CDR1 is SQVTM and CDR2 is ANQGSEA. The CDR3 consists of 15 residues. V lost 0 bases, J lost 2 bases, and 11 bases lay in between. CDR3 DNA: TGCAGCGTTGAAGATCTGCGCACCCCTGGAAACACCATATATTTT. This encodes CSVEDLRTPGNTIYF.

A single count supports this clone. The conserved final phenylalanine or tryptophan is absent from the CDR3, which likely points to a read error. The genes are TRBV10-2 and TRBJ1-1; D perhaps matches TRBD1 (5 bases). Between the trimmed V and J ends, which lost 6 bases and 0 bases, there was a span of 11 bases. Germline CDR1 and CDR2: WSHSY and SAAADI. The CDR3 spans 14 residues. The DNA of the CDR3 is TGCGCCAGCAGAGACACAGGAATGAACACTGAAGCTTTCCTT. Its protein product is CASRDTGMNTEAFL.

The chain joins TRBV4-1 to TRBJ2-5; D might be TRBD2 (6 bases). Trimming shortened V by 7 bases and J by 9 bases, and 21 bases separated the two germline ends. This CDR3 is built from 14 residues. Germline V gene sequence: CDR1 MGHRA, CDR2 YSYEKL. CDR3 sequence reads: CASKAGGAWGAQYF. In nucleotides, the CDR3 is TGCGCCAGCAAGGCAGGCGGGGCCTGGGGGGCCCAGTACTTC.

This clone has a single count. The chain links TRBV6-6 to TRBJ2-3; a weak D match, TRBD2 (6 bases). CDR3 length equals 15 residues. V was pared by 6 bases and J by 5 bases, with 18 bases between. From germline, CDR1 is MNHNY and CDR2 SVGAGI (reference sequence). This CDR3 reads CASRFTSTGVDTQYF. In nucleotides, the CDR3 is TGTGCCAGCAGATTTACTAGCACCGGGGTAGATACGCAGTATTTT.

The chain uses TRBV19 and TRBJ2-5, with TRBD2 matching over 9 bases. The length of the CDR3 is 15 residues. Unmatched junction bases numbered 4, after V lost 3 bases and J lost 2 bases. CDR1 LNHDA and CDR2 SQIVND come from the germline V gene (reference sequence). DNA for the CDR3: TGTGCCAGTAGTATTTTGGCGGGGGGGCAAGAGACCCAGTACTTC. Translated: CASSILAGGQETQYF.

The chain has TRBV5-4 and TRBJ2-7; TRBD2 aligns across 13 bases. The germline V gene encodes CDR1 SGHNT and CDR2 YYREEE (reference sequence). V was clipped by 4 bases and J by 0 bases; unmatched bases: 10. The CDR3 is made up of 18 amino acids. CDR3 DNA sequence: TGTGCCAGCAGCCACCGGACTAGCGGGAGTCTTAGCTCCTACGAGCAGTACTTC. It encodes CASSHRTSGSLSSYEQYF.

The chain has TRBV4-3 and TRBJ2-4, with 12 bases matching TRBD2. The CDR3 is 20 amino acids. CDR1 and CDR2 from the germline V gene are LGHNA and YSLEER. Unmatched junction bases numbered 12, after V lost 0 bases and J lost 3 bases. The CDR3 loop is CASSQDLPSGRVYDKNIQYF. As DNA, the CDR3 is TGCGCCAGCAGCCAAGATCTGCCTAGCGGGAGGGTTTACGACAAAAACATTCAGTACTTC.

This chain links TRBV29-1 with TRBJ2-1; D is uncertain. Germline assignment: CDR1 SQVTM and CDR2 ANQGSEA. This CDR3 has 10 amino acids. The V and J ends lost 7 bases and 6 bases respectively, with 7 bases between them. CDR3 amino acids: CSAERNEQFF. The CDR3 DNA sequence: TGCAGCGCCGAGCGCAATGAGCAGTTCTTC.

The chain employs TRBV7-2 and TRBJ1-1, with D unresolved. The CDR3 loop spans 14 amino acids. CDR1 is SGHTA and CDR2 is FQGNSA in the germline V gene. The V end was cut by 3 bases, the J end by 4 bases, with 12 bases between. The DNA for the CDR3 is TGTGCCAGCAGCTTGGGAGGGAGGGTCACTGAAGCTTTCTTT. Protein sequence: CASSLGGRVTEAFF.

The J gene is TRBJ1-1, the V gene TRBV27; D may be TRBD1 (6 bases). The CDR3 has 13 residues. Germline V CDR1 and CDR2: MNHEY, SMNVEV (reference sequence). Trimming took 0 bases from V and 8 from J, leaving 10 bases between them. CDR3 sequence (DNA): TGTGCCAGCAGTTTATCAGGGGGACTAGAAGCTTTCTTT. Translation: CASSLSGGLEAFF.

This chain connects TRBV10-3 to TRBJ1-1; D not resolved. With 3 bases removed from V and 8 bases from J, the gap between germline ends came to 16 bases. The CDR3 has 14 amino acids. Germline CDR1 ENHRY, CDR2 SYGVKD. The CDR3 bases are TGTGCCATCAGTGAACGACTTTCCCCATCCGAAGCTTTCTTT. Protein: CAISERLSPSEAFF.

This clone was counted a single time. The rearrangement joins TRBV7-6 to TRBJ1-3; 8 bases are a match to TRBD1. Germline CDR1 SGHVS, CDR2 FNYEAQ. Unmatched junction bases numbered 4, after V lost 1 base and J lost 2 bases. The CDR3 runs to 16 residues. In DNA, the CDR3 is TGTGCCAGCAGCTTAGGACAGGGGAAGACTGGAAACACCATATATTTT. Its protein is CASSLGQGKTGNTIYF.

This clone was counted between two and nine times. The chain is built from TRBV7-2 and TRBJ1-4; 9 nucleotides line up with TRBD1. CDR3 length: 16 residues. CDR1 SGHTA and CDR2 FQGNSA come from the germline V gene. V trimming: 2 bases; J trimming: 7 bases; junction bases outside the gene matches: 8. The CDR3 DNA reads TGTGCCAGCAGCTTATATGCACAGGGGGCCAGTGAAAAACTGTTTTTT. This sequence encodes CASSLYAQGASEKLFF.

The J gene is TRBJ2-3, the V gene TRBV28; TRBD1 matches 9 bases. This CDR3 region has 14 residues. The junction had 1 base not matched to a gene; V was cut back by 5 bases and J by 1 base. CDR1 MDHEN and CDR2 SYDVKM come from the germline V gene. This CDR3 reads CASSGQGRTDTQYF. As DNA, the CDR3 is TGTGCCAGCAGTGGACAGGGGCGCACAGATACGCAGTATTTT.

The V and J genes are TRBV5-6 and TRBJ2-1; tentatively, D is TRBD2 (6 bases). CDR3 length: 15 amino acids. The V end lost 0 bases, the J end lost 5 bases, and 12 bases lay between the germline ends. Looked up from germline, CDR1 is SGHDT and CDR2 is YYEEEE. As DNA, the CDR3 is TGTGCCAGCAGCTTGGCCCGGCTAGCGAACAATGAGCAGTTCTTC. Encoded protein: CASSLARLANNEQFF.

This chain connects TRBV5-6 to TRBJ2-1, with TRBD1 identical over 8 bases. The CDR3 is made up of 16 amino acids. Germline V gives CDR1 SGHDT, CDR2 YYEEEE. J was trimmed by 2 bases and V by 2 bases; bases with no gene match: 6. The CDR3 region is CASSFMDRATYNEQFF. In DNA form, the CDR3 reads TGTGCCAGCAGCTTCATGGACAGGGCTACCTACAATGAGCAGTTCTTC.

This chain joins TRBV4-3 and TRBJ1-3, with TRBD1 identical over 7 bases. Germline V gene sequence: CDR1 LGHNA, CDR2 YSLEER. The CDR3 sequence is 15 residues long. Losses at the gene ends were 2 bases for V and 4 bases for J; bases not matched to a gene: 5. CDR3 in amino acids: CASSQNRGKGNTIYF. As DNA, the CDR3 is TGCGCCAGCAGCCAAAACAGGGGAAAAGGAAACACCATATATTTT.

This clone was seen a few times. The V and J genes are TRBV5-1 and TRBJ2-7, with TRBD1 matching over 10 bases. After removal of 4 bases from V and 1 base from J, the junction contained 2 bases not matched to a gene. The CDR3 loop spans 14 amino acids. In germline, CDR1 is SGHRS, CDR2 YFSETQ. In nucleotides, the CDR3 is TGCGCCAGCAGCCGGACAGGGGGATCCTACGAGCAGTACTTC. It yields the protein CASSRTGGSYEQYF.

The DNA of the CDR3 is TGTGCCAGCAGCTACAAAGCCGGACAGGGGGCTTACAATGAGCAGTTCTTC. This gives the protein CASSYKAGQGAYNEQFF. V and J are TRBV27 and TRBJ2-1, with 11 bases identical to TRBD1. V lost 6 bases, J lost 4 bases, and 11 bases stayed unmatched. The germline CDR1 and CDR2 sequences are MNHEY and SMNVEV (reference sequence). CDR3 length: 17 amino acids.

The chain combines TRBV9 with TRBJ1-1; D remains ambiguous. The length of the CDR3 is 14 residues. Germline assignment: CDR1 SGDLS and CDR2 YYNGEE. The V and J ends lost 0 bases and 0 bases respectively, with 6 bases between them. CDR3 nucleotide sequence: TGTGCCAGCAGCGTAGATTATCTGAACACTGAAGCTTTCTTT. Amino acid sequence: CASSVDYLNTEAFF.

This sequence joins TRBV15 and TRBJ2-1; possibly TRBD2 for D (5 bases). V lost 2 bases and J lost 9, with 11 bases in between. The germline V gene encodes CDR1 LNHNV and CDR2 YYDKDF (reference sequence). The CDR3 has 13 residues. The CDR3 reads CATSRYTEGEQFF. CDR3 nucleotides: TGTGCCACCAGCAGATATACAGAGGGTGAGCAGTTCTTC.

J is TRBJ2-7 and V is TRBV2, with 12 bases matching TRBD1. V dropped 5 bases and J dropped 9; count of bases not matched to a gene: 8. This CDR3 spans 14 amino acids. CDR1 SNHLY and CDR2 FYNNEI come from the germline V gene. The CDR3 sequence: CASSRDRGLHGQYF. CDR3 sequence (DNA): TGTGCCAGCAGTAGGGACAGGGGGCTTCATGGGCAGTACTTC.